These T cell receptor beta chains were read from a single sample in a study of CD8 T cells in Susac syndrome. TCRdb called the immunoSEQ multiplex PCR reads again in MiXCR, with one record for every CDR3 protein. This sample yields about 150,000 distinct CDR3 sequences, of which 94% are seen a single time; around 0.21% belongs to the top ten. Material: CD8+ T cells from PBMCs. The receptor source for this set is a human donor with multiple sclerosis. CDR3s leave out the opening cysteine and the closing phenylalanine or tryptophan.

j_call: TRBJ2-1; v_call: TRBV15; cdr3_aa: ATSRDLGGNEQF
j_call: TRBJ1-5; v_call: TRBV4-2; cdr3_aa: ASSQGLGQGANQPQH
j_call: TRBJ2-3; v_call: TRBV9; cdr3_aa: ASSVARSLTGLNPTDTQY
j_call: TRBJ2-7; v_call: TRBV7-9; cdr3_aa: ASSPAGYEQY
j_call: TRBJ2-1; v_call: TRBV29-1; cdr3_aa: SVEEPGGRTDLNEQF
j_call: TRBJ1-1; v_call: TRBV9; cdr3_aa: ASTSGMNTEAF
j_call: TRBJ2-7; v_call: TRBV3-1; cdr3_aa: ASSPVPAVSFEQY
j_call: TRBJ2-1; v_call: TRBV5-1; cdr3_aa: ASSLGARGDEQF
j_call: TRBJ1-1; v_call: TRBV29-1; cdr3_aa: SVAAGGLNTEAF
j_call: TRBJ1-1; v_call: TRBV30; cdr3_aa: AWNYLEGPG
j_call: TRBJ1-6; v_call: TRBV15; cdr3_aa: ATSRERSENSPLH
j_call: TRBJ1-1; v_call: TRBV4-1; cdr3_aa: ASSQGEGSNTEAF
j_call: TRBJ2-1; v_call: TRBV13; cdr3_aa: ASSLDSGGDNEQF
j_call: TRBJ2-7; v_call: TRBV18; cdr3_aa: ASSPGQGTYEQY
j_call: TRBJ2-4; v_call: TRBV13; cdr3_aa: ASSFRDRLGIQY
j_call: TRBJ2-7; v_call: TRBV30; cdr3_aa: ACSGLDEQY
j_call: TRBJ1-3; v_call: TRBV2; cdr3_aa: ASRTSKSSGNTIY
j_call: TRBJ1-2; v_call: TRBV4-1; cdr3_aa: ASSQEGRSYGYT
j_call: TRBJ2-7; v_call: TRBV27; cdr3_aa: ASSLTITNSPYEQY
j_call: TRBJ2-1; v_call: TRBV2; cdr3_aa: ASLDMYEQF
j_call: TRBJ2-7; v_call: TRBV27; cdr3_aa: ASSPWTDRYEQY
j_call: TRBJ1-1; v_call: TRBV12-3/TRBV12-4; cdr3_aa: ASRRNGLHIEAF
j_call: TRBJ2-1; v_call: TRBV3-1; cdr3_aa: ATWSSYNEQF